The 19 T cell receptor beta chains below come from one sample, sequenced in a study of T cell responses to AZD1222 COVID-19 vaccine. Generated by immunoSEQ multiplex PCR, the TCRdb table keeps only in-frame clones and is missing some. The sample shows about 180,000 clones, just under 95% of them seen only once. The specimen comprised peripheral blood, sampled 28 days after the second dose of the MenACWY control vaccine. These receptors were obtained from an adult who received the MenACWY meningococcal vaccine as a control.

The rearrangement uses TRBV18 and TRBJ2-5; the match to TRBD1 covers 7 bases. There are 15 residues in the CDR3. After removal of 2 bases from V and 5 bases from J, the junction contained 8 bases not matched to a gene. The germline CDR1 and CDR2 sequences are KGHSH and LQKENI. The CDR3 sequence is CASSPRTGARETQYF. The CDR3 DNA follows: TGTGCCAGCTCACCAAGAACAGGGGCGAGGGAGACCCAGTACTTC. Full variable domain (outside the CDR3, taken from reference TRBV18 and TRBJ2-5): NAGVMQNPRHLVRRRGQEARLRCSPMKGHSHVYWYRQLPEEGLKFMVYLQKENIIDESGMPKERFSAEFPKEGPSILRIQQVVRGDSAAYFCASSPRTGARETQYFGPGTRLLVL.

The chain has TRBV2 and TRBJ2-7; TRBD1 aligns across 8 bases. CDR3 length equals 13 residues. CDR1 is SNHLY, CDR2 FYNNEI, per germline. Losses at the gene ends were 4 bases for V and 1 base for J; bases not matched to a gene: 0. The DNA of the CDR3 is TGTGCCAGCAGTGGGGACAGGTCCTACGAGCAGTACTTC. This codes for CASSGDRSYEQYF.

This clone was seen just once. The rearrangement uses TRBV9 and TRBJ2-3; 8 bases match TRBD1. V lost 0 bases to trimming and J lost 5 bases; unmatched junction nucleotides: 8. The CDR3 runs to 16 residues. The V gene's germline CDR1 is SGDLS and CDR2 YYNGEE. The CDR3 region is CASSVVAGGPIDTQYF. CDR3 sequence (DNA): TGTGCCAGCAGCGTAGTGGCAGGGGGCCCTATAGATACGCAGTATTTT.

The chain uses TRBV7-2 and TRBJ2-7, with a possible D match to TRBD2 (7 bases). Trimming removed 4 bases at V and 0 bases at J, with 13 bases between. Germline-derived CDR1 and CDR2 are SGHTA and FQGNSA. The CDR3 is 15 residues long. The CDR3 here is CASSWRGGSSYEQYF. The CDR3 bases are TGTGCCAGCAGCTGGAGGGGGGGCAGCTCCTACGAGCAGTACTTC.

The rearrangement links TRBV9 to TRBJ2-5; 8 nucleotides agree with TRBD1. The CDR3 totals 14 residues. The germline V gene has CDR1 SGDLS and CDR2 YYNGEE. The ends lost 4 bases at V and 4 bases at J; junction bases unmatched: 6. The CDR3 protein is CASSRDRGGETQYF. The DNA of the CDR3 is TGTGCCAGCAGCCGAGACAGGGGTGGAGAGACCCAGTACTTC.

This clone was seen once. V usage is TRBV10-3 and J usage is TRBJ2-5, with 7 bases identical to TRBD1. CDR1 is ENHRY and CDR2 is SYGVKD in the germline V gene. V shed 5 bases and J 4 bases; nucleotides not matched to a gene: 7. The CDR3 loop spans 14 amino acids. Written as DNA, the CDR3 is TGTGCCATCAGTCCGGGACAGTCAGCAGAGACCCAGTACTTC. Translation gives CAISPGQSAETQYF.

V usage is TRBV28 and J usage is TRBJ1-6; 7 bases are a match to TRBD1. The J segment lost 1 base and the V segment lost 5 bases, leaving 8 bases of the junction unmatched. The CDR3 is 17 residues long. CDR1 and CDR2 (germline): MDHEN, SYDVKM. CDR3 residues: CASSPGGGLSYNSPLHF. Here the CDR3 DNA reads TGTGCCAGCAGTCCCGGAGGGGGCTTATCCTATAATTCACCCCTCCACTTT.

The chain carries TRBV5-5 and TRBJ2-7; TRBD1 matches at 8 bases. The germline CDR1 and CDR2 sequences are SGHKS and YYEKEE (reference sequence). CDR3 length: 16 residues. J lost 4 bases, V lost 0 bases, and 9 bases had no gene match. In nucleotides, the CDR3 is TGTGCCAGCAGCTTGGGGCCGGGGACAGGAACATACGAGCAGTACTTC. Translation: CASSLGPGTGTYEQYF.

V and J are TRBV18 and TRBJ1-5, with D perhaps TRBD1 (5 bases). There are 14 residues in the CDR3. CDR1 KGHSH and CDR2 LQKENI come from the germline V gene. Trimming took 2 bases from V and 0 from J, leaving 5 bases between them. CDR3 sequence reads: CASSPGGSNQPQHF. CDR3 bases: TGTGCCAGCTCACCAGGGGGTAGCAATCAGCCCCAGCATTTT.

In the case of this clone: The sample carries other DNA sequences with the same CDR3. The chain recombines TRBV30 with TRBJ1-6; D ambiguous. CDR1 is GTSNPN, CDR2 SVGIG, per germline (reference sequence). The CDR3 runs 15 residues. V lost 2 bases to trimming and J lost 0 bases, with 8 bases between them. The CDR3, as DNA: TGTGCCTGGAGTATTCGCGGCTCCTATAATTCACCCCTCCACTTT. It encodes CAWSIRGSYNSPLHF. Variable domain in full (rest from reference TRBV30 and TRBJ1-6): SQTIHQWPATLVQPVGSPLSLECTVEGTSNPNLYWYRQAAGRGLQLLFYSVGIGQISSEVPQNLSASRPQDRQFILSSKKLLLSDSGFYLCAWSIRGSYNSPLHFGNGTRLTVT.

The chain combines TRBV2 with TRBJ2-7; maybe TRBD1 (6 bases). The V gene lost 5 bases and the J gene lost 2 bases, with 13 bases spanning the gap. CDR3 length: 14 amino acids. The germline V gene encodes CDR1 SNHLY and CDR2 FYNNEI. CDR3 in amino acids: CASSRGRGPYEQYF. In DNA form, the CDR3 reads TGTGCCAGCAGTCGCGGCAGGGGCCCCTACGAGCAGTACTTC.

The chain links TRBV2 to TRBJ1-5; TRBD1 might be the D (5 bases). Germline V gene sequence: CDR1 SNHLY, CDR2 FYNNEI. Between the trimmed V and J ends, which lost 8 bases and 1 base, there was a span of 9 bases. There are 13 residues in the CDR3. The CDR3: CASRRDSNQPQHF. The CDR3 coding sequence is TGTGCCAGCCGGCGGGACAGCAATCAGCCCCAGCATTTT. Based on the CDR3 plus reference TRBV2 and TRBJ1-5, the full variable domain is EPEVTQTPSHQVTQMGQEVILRCVPISNHLYFYWYRQILGQKVEFLVSFYNNEISEKSEIFDDQFSVERPDGSNFTLKIRSTKLEDSAMYFCASRRDSNQPQHFGDGTRLSIL.

The chain couples TRBV28 to TRBJ1-5; TRBD1 might be the D (5 bases). Germline V lookup: CDR1 MDHEN, CDR2 SYDVKM. Trimming removed 5 bases from V and 0 bases from J, with 11 bases in between. This CDR3 is 15 amino acids long. The CDR3 DNA reads as TGTGCCAGCAGTACCGGGGCTTATAGCAATCAGCCCCAGCATTTT. Protein sequence: CASSTGAYSNQPQHF.

The gene calls are TRBV19 and TRBJ1-1; a possible D gene is TRBD1 (5 bases). The V end was cut by 7 bases, the J end by 3 bases, with 18 bases between. The CDR3 is 15 residues long. CDR1 and CDR2 from the germline V gene are LNHDA and SQIVND (reference sequence). The CDR3 sequence: CASIRGRTGDTEAFF. CDR3 nucleotides: TGTGCCAGTATCCGGGGGAGGACGGGTGACACTGAAGCTTTCTTT.

The rearrangement joins TRBV5-1 to TRBJ1-2; D unresolved. Germline CDR1 reads SGHRS; CDR2 reads YFSETQ. Trimming pared 0 bases from V and 8 bases from J, leaving 11 bases between. The CDR3 is 13 residues long. The CDR3 protein is CASSLVIGHGYTF. The CDR3 bases are TGCGCCAGCAGCTTGGTTATAGGGCACGGCTACACCTTC.

The chain combines TRBV6-5 with TRBJ1-2, with D maybe TRBD1 (5 bases). The CDR3 contains 15 residues. Trimming cost V 2 bases and J 6 bases, with 16 bases left between them. Germline V gives CDR1 MNHEY, CDR2 SVGAGI. The CDR3 DNA reads as TGTGCCAGCAGTTACGGGGGGGGAGGGAAAGATGGCTACACCTTC. This encodes CASSYGGGGKDGYTF.

The rearrangement uses TRBV6-5 and TRBJ1-2, with 8 bases identical to TRBD1. The CDR3 sequence is 13 residues long. Germline trimming cut 6 bases from V and 4 bases from J; bases unmatched to any gene: 4. Germline CDR1 and CDR2: MNHEY and SVGAGI. The CDR3 loop is CASSATGGYGYTF. In DNA form, the CDR3 reads TGTGCCAGCAGCGCTACAGGGGGCTATGGCTACACCTTC.

The V call is TRBV7-8, the J call TRBJ2-4; 11 bases align to TRBD1. The CDR3 is 17 residues long. Trimming took 0 bases from V and 9 from J; bases not matched to a gene: 10. Germline V gives CDR1 SGHVS, CDR2 FQNEAQ. In DNA form, the CDR3 reads TGTGCCAGCAGCTTAGCCCCGCGTGGACAGGGGGCTAGCATTCAGTACTTC. As protein: CASSLAPRGQGASIQYF. The full variable domain, rest sourced from reference TRBV7-8 and TRBJ2-4, is GAGVSQSPRYKVAKRGQDVALRCDPISGHVSLFWYQQALGQGPEFLTYFQNEAQLDKSGLPSDRFFAERPEGSVSTLKIQRTQQEDSAVYLCASSLAPRGQGASIQYFGAGTRLSVL.

The rearrangement links TRBV6-5 to TRBJ1-4; the D gene is possibly TRBD1 (5 bases). This CDR3 contains 14 residues. Germline CDR1 reads MNHEY; CDR2 reads SVGAGI. V was trimmed by 7 bases and J by 8 bases, leaving 17 bases between them. The CDR3, as DNA: TGTGCCAGCACCGAGGGACCCCGGAGGGAAAAACTGTTTTTT. Translating it yields CASTEGPRREKLFF.